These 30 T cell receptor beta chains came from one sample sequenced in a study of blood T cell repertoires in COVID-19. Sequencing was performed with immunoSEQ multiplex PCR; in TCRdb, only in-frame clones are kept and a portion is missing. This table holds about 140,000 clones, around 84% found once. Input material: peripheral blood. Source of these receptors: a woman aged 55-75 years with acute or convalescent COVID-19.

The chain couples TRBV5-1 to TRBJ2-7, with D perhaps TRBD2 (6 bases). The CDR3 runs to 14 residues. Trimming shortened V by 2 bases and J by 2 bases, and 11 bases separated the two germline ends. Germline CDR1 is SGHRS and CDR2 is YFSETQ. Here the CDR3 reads CASSFVGGPYEQYF. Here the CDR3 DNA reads TGCGCCAGCAGCTTCGTGGGGGGACCCTACGAGCAGTACTTC.

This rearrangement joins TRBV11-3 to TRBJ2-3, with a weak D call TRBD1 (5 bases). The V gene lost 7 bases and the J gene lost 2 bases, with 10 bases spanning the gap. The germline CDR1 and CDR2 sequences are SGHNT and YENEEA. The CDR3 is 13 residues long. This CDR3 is CASTPGYTDTQYF. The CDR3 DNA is TGTGCCAGCACCCCAGGGTACACAGATACGCAGTATTTT.

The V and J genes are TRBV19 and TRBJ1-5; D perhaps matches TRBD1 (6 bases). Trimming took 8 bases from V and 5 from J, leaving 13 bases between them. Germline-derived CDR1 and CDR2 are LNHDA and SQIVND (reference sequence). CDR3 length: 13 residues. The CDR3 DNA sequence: TGTGCCAGTGAGACAGGCCCCCATCAGCCCCAGCATTTT. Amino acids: CASETGPHQPQHF.

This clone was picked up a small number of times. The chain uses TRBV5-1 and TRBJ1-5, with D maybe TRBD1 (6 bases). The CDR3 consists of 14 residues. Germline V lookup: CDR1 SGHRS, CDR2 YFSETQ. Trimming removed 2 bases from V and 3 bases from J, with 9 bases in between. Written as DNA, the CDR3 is TGCGCCAGCAGCTTAGGGGGAACCAATCAGCCCCAGCATTTT. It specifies CASSLGGTNQPQHF.

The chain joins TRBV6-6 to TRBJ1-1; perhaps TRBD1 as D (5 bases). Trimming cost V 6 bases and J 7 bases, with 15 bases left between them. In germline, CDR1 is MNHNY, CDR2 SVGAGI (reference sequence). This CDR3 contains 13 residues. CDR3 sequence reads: CASSYDFQGEAFF. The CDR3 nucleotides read TGTGCCAGCAGCTACGACTTCCAGGGTGAAGCTTTCTTT.

The CDR3 DNA reads TGTGCCAGCAGCGTATTTATAGCGGGGGGGACAGATACGCAGTATTTT. Encoded protein: CASSVFIAGGTDTQYF. This rearrangement joins TRBV9 to TRBJ2-3; 11 bases align to TRBD2. Per the germline V gene, CDR1 is SGDLS and CDR2 is YYNGEE. The CDR3 is 16 residues long. V trimming: 1 base; J trimming: 3 bases; junction bases outside the gene matches: 4.

In nucleotides, the CDR3 is TGTGCCTGGGGGCGAGGGAGCAATCAGCCCCAGCATTTT. Its protein is CAWGRGSNQPQHF. The gene calls are TRBV30 and TRBJ1-5, with D uncertain. Germline V lookup: CDR1 GTSNPN, CDR2 SVGIG (reference sequence). The V and J ends lost 5 bases and 1 base respectively, with 9 bases between them. This CDR3 has 13 residues.

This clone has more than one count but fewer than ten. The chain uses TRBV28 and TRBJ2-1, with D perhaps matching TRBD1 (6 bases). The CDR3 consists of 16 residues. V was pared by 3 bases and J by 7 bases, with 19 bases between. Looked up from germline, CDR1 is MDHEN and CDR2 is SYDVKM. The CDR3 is CASSFPFGGARNEQFF. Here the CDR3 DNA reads TGTGCCAGCAGTTTCCCGTTTGGGGGCGCTAGAAATGAGCAGTTCTTC.

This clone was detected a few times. CDR3 DNA: TGTGCCAGCAGTGAGGAAACGGGGGGTTCTTGGAATGAGCAGTTCTTC. Translated, it gives CASSEETGGSWNEQFF. J is TRBJ2-1 and V is TRBV6-4, with 7 bases matching TRBD2. Looked up from germline, CDR1 is MRHNA and CDR2 is SNTAGT. V gave up 3 bases and J gave up 7 bases; unmatched junction bases: 12. CDR3 size: 16 residues.

CDR3 sequence reads: CASSTGQGVDTGELFF. The CDR3 nucleotides are TGTGCCAGCAGCACCGGCCAGGGGGTCGACACCGGGGAGCTGTTTTTT. The chain carries TRBV7-9 and TRBJ2-2; TRBD1 matches at 7 bases. This CDR3 spans 16 amino acids. The trim removed 5 bases at V and 3 bases at J, leaving 9 bases unmatched. Germline CDR1 SEHNR, CDR2 FQNEAQ (reference sequence).

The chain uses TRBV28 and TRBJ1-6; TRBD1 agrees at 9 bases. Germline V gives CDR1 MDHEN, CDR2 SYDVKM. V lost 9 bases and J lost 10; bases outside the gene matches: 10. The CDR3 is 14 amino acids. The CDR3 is CASLGDRVGSPLHF. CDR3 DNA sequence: TGTGCCAGTTTAGGGGACAGGGTGGGATCACCCCTCCACTTT.

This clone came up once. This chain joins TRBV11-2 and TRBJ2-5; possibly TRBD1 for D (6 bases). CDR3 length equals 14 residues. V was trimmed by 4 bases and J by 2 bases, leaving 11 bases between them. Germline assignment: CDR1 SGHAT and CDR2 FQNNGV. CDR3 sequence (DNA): TGTGCCAGCAGCTGGACCGGGACACAAGAGACCCAGTACTTC. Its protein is CASSWTGTQETQYF.

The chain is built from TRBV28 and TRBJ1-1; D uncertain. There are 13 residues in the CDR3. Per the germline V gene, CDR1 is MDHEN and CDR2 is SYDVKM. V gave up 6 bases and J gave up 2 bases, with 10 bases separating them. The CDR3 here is CASRPVRNTEAFF. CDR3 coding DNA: TGTGCCAGCAGACCAGTAAGAAACACTGAAGCTTTCTTT.

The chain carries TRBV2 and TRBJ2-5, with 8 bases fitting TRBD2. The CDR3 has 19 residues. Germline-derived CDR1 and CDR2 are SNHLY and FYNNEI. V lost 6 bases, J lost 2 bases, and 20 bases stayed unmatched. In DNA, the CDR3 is TGTGCCAGCAGCGAAAGTCAGAGTAGGCTAGCGGGTATACAAGAGACCCAGTACTTC. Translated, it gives CASSESQSRLAGIQETQYF.

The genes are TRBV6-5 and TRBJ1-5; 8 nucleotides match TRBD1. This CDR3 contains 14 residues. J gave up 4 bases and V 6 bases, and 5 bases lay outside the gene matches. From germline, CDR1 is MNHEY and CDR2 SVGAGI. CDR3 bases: TGTGCCAGCAGCTCAACAGGGGGGAATCAGCCCCAGCATTTT. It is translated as CASSSTGGNQPQHF.

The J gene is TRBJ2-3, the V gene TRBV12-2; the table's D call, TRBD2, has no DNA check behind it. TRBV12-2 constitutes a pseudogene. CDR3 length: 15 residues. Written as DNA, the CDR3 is TGTGCAAGTCGCTTAGAGGCGGGGATAACAGATACGCAGTATTTT. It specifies CASRLEAGITDTQYF.

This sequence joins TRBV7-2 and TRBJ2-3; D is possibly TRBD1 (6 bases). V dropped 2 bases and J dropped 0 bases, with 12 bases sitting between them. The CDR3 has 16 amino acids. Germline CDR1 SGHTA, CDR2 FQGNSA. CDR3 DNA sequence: TGTGCCAGCAGCTTAAGACAGGAGCTAAGCACAGATACGCAGTATTTT. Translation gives CASSLRQELSTDTQYF.

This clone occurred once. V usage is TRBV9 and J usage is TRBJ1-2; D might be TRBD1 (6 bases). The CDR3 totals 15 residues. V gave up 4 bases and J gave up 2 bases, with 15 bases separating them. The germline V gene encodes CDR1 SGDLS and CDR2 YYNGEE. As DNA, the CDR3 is TGTGCCAGCAGCCCCCGGGACACCTTAAACTATGGCTACACCTTC. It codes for CASSPRDTLNYGYTF. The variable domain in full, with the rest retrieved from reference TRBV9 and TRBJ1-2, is DSGVTQTPKHLITATGQRVTLRCSPRSGDLSVYWYQQSLDQGLQFLIQYYNGEERAKGNILERFSAQQFPDLHSELNLSSLELGDSALYFCASSPRDTLNYGYTFGSGTRLTVV.

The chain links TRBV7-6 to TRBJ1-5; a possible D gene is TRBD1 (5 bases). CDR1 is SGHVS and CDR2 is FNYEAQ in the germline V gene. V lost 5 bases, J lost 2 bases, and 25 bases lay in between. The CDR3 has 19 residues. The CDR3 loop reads CASSPSLDTQGGGNQPQHF. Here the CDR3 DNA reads TGTGCCAGCAGCCCCTCCCTGGACACCCAAGGTGGGGGCAATCAGCCCCAGCATTTT.

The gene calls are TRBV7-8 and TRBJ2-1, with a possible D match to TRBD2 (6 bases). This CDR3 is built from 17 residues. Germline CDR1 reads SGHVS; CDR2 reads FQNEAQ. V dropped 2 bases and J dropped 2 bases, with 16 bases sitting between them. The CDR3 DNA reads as TGTGCCAGCAGCTTACGTCAGGCGGGACGAGCCTACAATGAGCAGTTCTTC. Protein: CASSLRQAGRAYNEQFF. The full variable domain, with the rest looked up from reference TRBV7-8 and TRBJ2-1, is GAGVSQSPRYKVAKRGQDVALRCDPISGHVSLFWYQQALGQGPEFLTYFQNEAQLDKSGLPSDRFFAERPEGSVSTLKIQRTQQEDSAVYLCASSLRQAGRAYNEQFFGPGTRLTVL.

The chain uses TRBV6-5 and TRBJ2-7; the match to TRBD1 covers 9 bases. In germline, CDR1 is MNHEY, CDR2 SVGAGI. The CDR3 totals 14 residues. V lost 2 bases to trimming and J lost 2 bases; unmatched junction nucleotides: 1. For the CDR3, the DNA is TGTGCCAGCAGTTACGGGACAGGGACCTACGAGCAGTACTTC. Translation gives CASSYGTGTYEQYF.

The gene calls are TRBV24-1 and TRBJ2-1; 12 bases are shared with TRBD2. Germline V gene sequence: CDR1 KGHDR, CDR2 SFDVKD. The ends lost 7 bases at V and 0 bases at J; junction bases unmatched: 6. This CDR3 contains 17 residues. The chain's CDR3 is CATSGLAGPSSYNEQFF. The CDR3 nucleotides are TGTGCCACCAGCGGACTAGCGGGGCCCAGCTCCTACAATGAGCAGTTCTTC.

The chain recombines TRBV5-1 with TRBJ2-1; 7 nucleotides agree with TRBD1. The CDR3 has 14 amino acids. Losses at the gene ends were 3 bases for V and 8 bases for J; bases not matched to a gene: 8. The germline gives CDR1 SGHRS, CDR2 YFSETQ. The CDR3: CASSSRDSRYEQFF. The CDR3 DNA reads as TGCGCCAGCAGCTCCCGGGACAGTCGGTATGAGCAGTTCTTC.

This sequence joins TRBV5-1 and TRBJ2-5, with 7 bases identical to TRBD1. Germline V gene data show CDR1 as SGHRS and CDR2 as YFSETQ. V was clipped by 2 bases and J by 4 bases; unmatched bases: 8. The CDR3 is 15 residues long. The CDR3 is CASSLGGTPGETQYF. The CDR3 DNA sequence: TGCGCCAGCAGCTTAGGGGGCACCCCGGGAGAGACCCAGTACTTC.

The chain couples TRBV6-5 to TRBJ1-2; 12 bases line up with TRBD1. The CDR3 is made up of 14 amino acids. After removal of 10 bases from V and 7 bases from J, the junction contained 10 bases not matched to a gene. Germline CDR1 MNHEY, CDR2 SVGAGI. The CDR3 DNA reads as TGTGCCACCATAAAGGGACAGGGGGCTGGTGGCTACACCTTC. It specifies CATIKGQGAGGYTF.

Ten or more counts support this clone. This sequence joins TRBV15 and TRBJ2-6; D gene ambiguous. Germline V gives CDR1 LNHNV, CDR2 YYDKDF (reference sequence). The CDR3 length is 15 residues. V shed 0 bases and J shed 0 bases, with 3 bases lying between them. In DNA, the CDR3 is TGTGCCACCAGCAGAGACAACTCTGGGGCCAACGTCCTGACTTTC. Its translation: CATSRDNSGANVLTF.

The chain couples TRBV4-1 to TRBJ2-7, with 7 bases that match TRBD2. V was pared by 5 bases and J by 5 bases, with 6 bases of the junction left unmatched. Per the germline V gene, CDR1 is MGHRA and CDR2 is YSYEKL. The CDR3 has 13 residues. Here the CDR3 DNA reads TGCGCCAGCAGCTCCCTTCGGGGGGACGAGCAGTACTTC. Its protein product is CASSSLRGDEQYF.

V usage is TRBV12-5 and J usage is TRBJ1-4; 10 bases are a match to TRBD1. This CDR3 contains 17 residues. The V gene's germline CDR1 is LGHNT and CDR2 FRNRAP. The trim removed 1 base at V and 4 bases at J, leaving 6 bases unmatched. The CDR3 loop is CASGLGDRGYRNEKLFF. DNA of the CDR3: TGTGCTAGTGGTTTGGGGGACAGGGGATACCGTAATGAAAAACTGTTTTTT.

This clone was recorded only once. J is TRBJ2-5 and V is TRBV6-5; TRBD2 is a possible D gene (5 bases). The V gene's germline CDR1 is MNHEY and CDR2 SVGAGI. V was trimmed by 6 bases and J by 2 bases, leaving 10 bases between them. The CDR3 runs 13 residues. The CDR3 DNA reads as TGTGCCAGCAGGTGGACTTCTCAAGAGACCCAGTACTTC. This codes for CASRWTSQETQYF.

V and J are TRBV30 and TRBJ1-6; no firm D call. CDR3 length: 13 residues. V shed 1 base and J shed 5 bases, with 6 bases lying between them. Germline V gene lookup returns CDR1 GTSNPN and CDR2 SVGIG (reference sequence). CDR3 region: CAWSAADNSPLHF. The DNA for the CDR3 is TGTGCCTGGAGTGCAGCGGATAATTCACCCCTCCACTTT.